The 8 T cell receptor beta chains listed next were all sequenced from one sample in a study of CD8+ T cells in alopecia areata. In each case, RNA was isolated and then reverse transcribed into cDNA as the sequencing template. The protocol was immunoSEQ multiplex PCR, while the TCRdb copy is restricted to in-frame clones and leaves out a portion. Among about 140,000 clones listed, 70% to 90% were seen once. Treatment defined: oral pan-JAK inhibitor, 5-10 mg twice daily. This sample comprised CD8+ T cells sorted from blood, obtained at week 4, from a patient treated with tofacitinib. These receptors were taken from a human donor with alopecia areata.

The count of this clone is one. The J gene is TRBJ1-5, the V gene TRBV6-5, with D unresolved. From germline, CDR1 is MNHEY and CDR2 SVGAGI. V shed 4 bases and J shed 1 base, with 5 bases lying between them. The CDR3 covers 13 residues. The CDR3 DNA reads TGTGCCAGCAGTTCATGGAGCAATCAGCCCCAGCATTTT. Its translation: CASSSWSNQPQHF.

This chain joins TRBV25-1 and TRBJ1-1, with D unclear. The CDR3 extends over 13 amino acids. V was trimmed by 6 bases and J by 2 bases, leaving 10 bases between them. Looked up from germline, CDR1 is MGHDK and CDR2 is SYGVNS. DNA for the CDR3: TGTGCCAGCAGGGTGGCGGTTAACACTGAAGCTTTCTTT. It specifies CASRVAVNTEAFF.

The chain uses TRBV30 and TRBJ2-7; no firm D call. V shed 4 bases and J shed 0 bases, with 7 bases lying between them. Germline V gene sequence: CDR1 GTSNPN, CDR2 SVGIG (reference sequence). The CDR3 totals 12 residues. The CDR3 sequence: CAWTVSSYEQYF. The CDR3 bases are TGTGCCTGGACGGTGAGCTCCTACGAGCAGTACTTC. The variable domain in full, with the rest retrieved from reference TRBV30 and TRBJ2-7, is SQTIHQWPATLVQPVGSPLSLECTVEGTSNPNLYWYRQAAGRGLQLLFYSVGIGQISSEVPQNLSASRPQDRQFILSSKKLLLSDSGFYLCAWTVSSYEQYFGPGTRLTVT.

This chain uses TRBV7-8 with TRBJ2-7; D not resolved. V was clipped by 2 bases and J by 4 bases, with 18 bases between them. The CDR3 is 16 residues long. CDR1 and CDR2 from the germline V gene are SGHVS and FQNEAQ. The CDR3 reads CASSLQFHSPSYEQYF. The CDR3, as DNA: TGTGCCAGCAGCTTACAATTCCACTCGCCGTCATACGAGCAGTACTTC.

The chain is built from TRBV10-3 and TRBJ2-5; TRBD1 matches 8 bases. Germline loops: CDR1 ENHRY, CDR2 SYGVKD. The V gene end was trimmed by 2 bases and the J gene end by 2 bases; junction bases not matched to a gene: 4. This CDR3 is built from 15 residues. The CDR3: CAISEAGGYQETQYF. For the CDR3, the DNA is TGTGCCATCAGTGAGGCAGGGGGCTATCAAGAGACCCAGTACTTC.

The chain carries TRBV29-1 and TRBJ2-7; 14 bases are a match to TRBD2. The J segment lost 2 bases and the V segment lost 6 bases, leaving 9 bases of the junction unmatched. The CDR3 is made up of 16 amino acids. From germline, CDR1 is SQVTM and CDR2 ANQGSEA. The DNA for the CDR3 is TGCAGCGTCAAACCGGGACTAGCGGGAGAGACCTACGAGCAGTACTTC. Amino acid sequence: CSVKPGLAGETYEQYF.

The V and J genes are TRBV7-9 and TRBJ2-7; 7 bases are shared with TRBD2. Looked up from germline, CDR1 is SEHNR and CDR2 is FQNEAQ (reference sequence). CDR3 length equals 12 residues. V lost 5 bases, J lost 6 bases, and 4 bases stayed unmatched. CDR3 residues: CASSGDYFEQYF. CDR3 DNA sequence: TGTGCCAGCAGCGGGGACTACTTCGAGCAGTACTTC. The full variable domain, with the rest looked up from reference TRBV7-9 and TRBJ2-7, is DTGVSQNPRHKITKRGQNVTFRCDPISEHNRLYWYRQTLGQGPEFLTYFQNEAQLEKSRLLSDRFSAERPKGSFSTLEIQRTEQGDSAMYLCASSGDYFEQYFGPGTRLTVT.

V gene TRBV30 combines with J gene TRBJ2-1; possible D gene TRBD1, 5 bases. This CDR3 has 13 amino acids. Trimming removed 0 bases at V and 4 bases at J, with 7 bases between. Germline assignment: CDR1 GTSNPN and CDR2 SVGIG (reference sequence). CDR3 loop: CAWSVNRYNEQFF. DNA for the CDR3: TGTGCCTGGAGTGTAAACAGGTACAATGAGCAGTTCTTC.